Listed here are 2 T cell receptor beta chains from one sample, sequenced in a study of cytomegalovirus exposure and HLA in healthy donors. Measured with immunoSEQ multiplex PCR; TCRdb has only the in-frame clones, and not every one. The table records 65,000 or so clones, approximately 90% of them present only once. The source material was PBMCs. The origin of the receptors is a woman between 18 and 29 years old in good health and CMV-seronegative.

The sample holds one count of this clone. The J gene is TRBJ2-1, the V gene TRBV11-3; 10 bases agree with TRBD2. V dropped 5 bases and J dropped 6; count of bases not matched to a gene: 7. Germline V gene data show CDR1 as SGHNT and CDR2 as YENEEA. The CDR3 covers 15 residues. The CDR3 DNA is TGTGCCAGCAGCGCGCGACTAGCGGGTCTCAATGAGCAGTTCTTC. Translated, it gives CASSARLAGLNEQFF. Filled out from reference TRBV11-3 and TRBJ2-1, the complete variable domain reads EAGVVQSPRYKIIEKKQPVAFWCNPISGHNTLYWYLQNLGQGPELLIRYENEEAVDDSQLPKDRFSAERLKGVDSTLKIQPAELGDSAVYLCASSARLAGLNEQFFGPGTRLTVL.

This clone was found a few times. The chain recombines TRBV5-4 with TRBJ2-7; no definite D call. The V end was cut by 0 bases, the J end by 5 bases, with 12 bases between. Germline CDR1 is SGHNT and CDR2 is YYREEE (reference sequence). The CDR3 sequence is 14 residues long. CDR3 sequence reads: CASSLGMETDEQYF. The CDR3, as DNA: TGTGCCAGCAGCTTGGGAATGGAGACGGACGAGCAGTACTTC.